The rows below give T cell receptor beta chains drawn from one sample of a study of blood T cell repertoires in COVID-19. The protocol was immunoSEQ multiplex PCR, while the TCRdb copy is restricted to in-frame clones and leaves out a portion. The sample lists fewer than 350,000 clones; roughly 85% were seen once. The sample taken for sequencing was PBMCs or T cells enriched from blood (not recorded which). The receptors stem from a woman in her thirties or forties who had recovered from COVID-19. The CDR3 runs from the conserved cysteine through the conserved F or W.

J	V	CDR3
TRBJ1-6	TRBV4-2	CATSQGLDNSPLHF
TRBJ2-3	TRBV23-1	CASTQRSSGTSTDTQYF
TRBJ2-5	TRBV28	CASSTLAGGSETQYF
TRBJ2-5	TRBV7-2	CASSLSRQGETQYF
TRBJ2-5	TRBV7-9	CASSLGLAETETQYF
TRBJ1-3	TRBV28	CASSVPARSTIYF
TRBJ1-5	TRBV7-8	CASSLGWRAVNQPQHF
TRBJ2-3	TRBV7-3	CASSPGLAGATQYF
TRBJ2-6	TRBV18	CASSLGEGANVLTF
TRBJ1-5	TRBV27	CASSRSGSRSNQPQHF
TRBJ1-4	TRBV7-2	CASSLARNEKLFF
TRBJ2-7	TRBV5-1	CASSSGQPYEQYF
TRBJ2-3	TRBV7-2	CASSMTRPDTQYF
TRBJ1-2	TRBV6-5	CASSYSQGRLEGYTF
TRBJ2-6	TRBV3-1/TRBV3-2	CASSSPGSSSFGANVLTF
TRBJ1-2	TRBV7-9	CASSLGGASFGVGYTF
TRBJ1-6	TRBV28	CASSPQPPLHF
TRBJ2-7	TRBV27	CASTGQGPYEQYF
TRBJ2-1	TRBV19	CASKGLAENEQFF
TRBJ1-5	TRBV28	CASNPDRSNVNQPQHF
TRBJ2-4	TRBV9	CASSELAGMENIQYF
TRBJ2-7	TRBV5-1	CASSPFPGLAAYEQYF
TRBJ1-6	TRBV5-1	CASSLVDRTTGYNSPLHF
TRBJ2-7	TRBV4-1	CASSQEIRSGSYHEQYF
TRBJ1-1	TRBV28	CASSSRGVMNTEAFF
TRBJ1-3	TRBV28	CASSPRQGRGNTIYF
TRBJ1-2	TRBV5-1	CASSFRQGRDGYTF
TRBJ2-5	TRBV7-8	CASSLGSTGSRETQYF
TRBJ2-7	TRBV3-1/TRBV3-2	CASSPKPAERAYEQYF
TRBJ1-2	TRBV2	CASSLGAYGYTF
TRBJ2-3	TRBV9	CASSVELTSGSPDTQYF
TRBJ2-3	TRBV2	CASRSGGTDTQYF
TRBJ2-1	TRBV7-9	CASSSPGGSYNEQFF
TRBJ2-5	TRBV28	CASSSGTGSWSQYF
TRBJ2-3	TRBV24-1	CATSDSRTSGTDTQYF
TRBJ1-4	TRBV3-1/TRBV3-2	CASSQGGEREKLFF
TRBJ1-1	TRBV6-5	CASSYSPGTKPSEAFF
TRBJ2-1	TRBV7-6	CASSLSTSGSDEQFF
TRBJ2-3	TRBV5-1	CASSLSSDTQYF
TRBJ2-7	TRBV10-3	CAISESTSGAYEQYF
TRBJ1-4	TRBV18	CASSPGRGPSPNEKLFF
TRBJ2-1	TRBV5-4	CASSLRTDLYNEQFF
TRBJ1-2	TRBV2	CASGQPGLGSYGYTF
TRBJ2-7	TRBV7-3	CASSSGPGAPYEQYF
TRBJ2-1	TRBV30	CAWITPPGTSEQFF
TRBJ1-1	TRBV12-2	CASRFWTGMNTEAFF
TRBJ2-2	TRBV2	CASSATSGRPSTGELFF
TRBJ1-2	TRBV9	CASSVGRVNYGYTF
TRBJ2-6	TRBV5-1	CASSPGTTSGANVLTF
TRBJ2-5	TRBV18	CASSPSRRAQETQYF
TRBJ2-3	TRBV2	CASSEPQSDTQYF